The T cell receptor (beta chain) described here comes from a study of shared clonotypes between healthy human individuals. Study-wide findings and caveats: The sole specimen, blood, was sampled, and tissue repertoires likely differ.

TCRdb keeps only in-frame clones here, not all; method: immunoSEQ multiplex PCR. Counted here are millions of clones, roughly 92% occurring once; the ten biggest clones make up 0.13% to 0.15%. On this clone itself: No antigen is known for it.

With 6 bases clipped from V and 7 bases from J, the junction kept 4 bases outside the gene matches. The germline CDR1 and CDR2 sequences are SEHNR and FQNEAQ (reference sequence). The CDR3 loop spans 14 amino acids. Material: naive CD4+ T cells sorted from blood. The subset is: CD45RA+ positively selected. The clonotype comes from a man aged 18-30 years in good health. This rearrangement joins TRBV7-9 to TRBJ1-6; TRBD1 matches at 9 bases. CDR3 sequence reads: CASRRTGGNSPLHF. The CDR3 coding sequence is TGTGCCAGCAGACGTACAGGGGGCAATTCACCCCTCCACTTT.